This record covers a single T cell receptor (beta chain). What it recognizes is unknown. The data stem from a study of graft-versus-host responses after intestinal transplantation. Study at large: Multivisceral, liver-intestinal, or isolated intestinal transplants were received by the recipients. All recipients were given anti-thymocyte globulin induction, and tacrolimus and steroids were then administered for roughly 3 years. Findings and caveats of the study: High graft-versus-host to host-versus-graft clonal ratios were found in allografts of patients who had graft-donor T cell macrochimerism. Some GvH clones were seen earlier in gut or blood, suggesting intestinal origin.

Data came from immunoSEQ multiplex PCR; TCRdb stores just in-frame clones and leaves some out. The sample records 70,000 to 75,000 clones, roughly 90% being singletons. V was pared by 2 bases and J by 2 bases, with 5 bases of the junction left unmatched. The CDR3 has 15 amino acids. Germline V gene data show CDR1 as SGHVS and CDR2 as FQNEAQ. The clonotype comes from a human donor who received an intestinal transplant. V and J are TRBV7-8 and TRBJ2-7; TRBD1 matches 8 bases. Source: unstimulated CD8+ T cells sorted from spleen or lymph node cells, taken before intestinal transplant. The DNA of the CDR3 is TGTGCCAGCAGCTTAACAGGGGGAAGACCCTACGAGCAGTACTTC. Protein product: CASSLTGGRPYEQYF. Based on the CDR3 plus reference TRBV7-8 and TRBJ2-7, the full variable domain is GAGVSQSPRYKVAKRGQDVALRCDPISGHVSLFWYQQALGQGPEFLTYFQNEAQLDKSGLPSDRFFAERPEGSVSTLKIQRTQQEDSAVYLCASSLTGGRPYEQYFGPGTRLTVT.